Sequencing of this T cell receptor (beta chain) was carried out in a study of Graves' ophthalmopathy and Graves' hyperthyroidism. Study-wide results and caveats: Blood also contained most of the expanded thyroid clonotypes above 0.001 frequency.

The authors amplified TCR beta CDR3 regions from RNA transcripts. Amplification began with first-round RT-PCR using HTBI primers, then second-round multiplex PCR was performed. A single record per CDR3 protein comes from TCRdb applying MiXCR to the multiplex PCR reads. The sample lists under 350,000 distinct CDR3 sequences; 15% to 20% were seen once. This clonotype appeared many times. Its antigen remains unknown. Germline lookup yields CDR1 MNHNS and CDR2 SASEGT. V was pared by 5 bases and J by 8 bases, with 18 bases between. There are 14 residues in the CDR3. This chain joins TRBV6-1 and TRBJ1-1; D perhaps matches TRBD1 (6 bases). The sequenced sample was peripheral blood. This TCR was recovered from an adult man with Graves' ophthalmopathy. Here the CDR3 reads CASSSPGGLKEAFF. The CDR3 DNA sequence: TGTGCCAGCAGTAGCCCGGGGGGGCTGAAAGAAGCTTTCTTT.